The sequence of this TCR beta chain was determined in a study of blood T cells in healthy people across ages. A second PCR of 7 to 11 cycles used a sample-barcoded 5' primer and a J-beta primer mix. The template-switch adaptor, which had 12 random nucleotides, put a tag on each cDNA molecule. In TCRdb, the 5' RACE reads were re-called with MiXCR into one record per CDR3 protein. The table lists roughly 800,000 distinct CDR3 sequences, roughly 64% of them singletons. General observations from the study: Across samples, TCR beta diversity tracked strongly with naive T cell percentage.

With respect to this clonotype: Antigen: not known.

Every sample yielded at least 6.5 million isolated PBMCs. This clonotype was obtained from a man between 25 and 39 years old in good health. The sample was blood.

In DNA, the CDR3 is TGTGCCAGCAGGCCAGACAGGACAGCCTTGGTGCAGTACTTC. Translating it yields CASRPDRTALVQYF. The chain has TRBV7-2 and TRBJ2-7, with D possibly TRBD1 on 6 matching bases. The CDR3 consists of 14 residues. Germline loops: CDR1 SGHTA, CDR2 FQGNSA. Trimming left V 6 bases short and J 9 bases short, with 21 bases between.